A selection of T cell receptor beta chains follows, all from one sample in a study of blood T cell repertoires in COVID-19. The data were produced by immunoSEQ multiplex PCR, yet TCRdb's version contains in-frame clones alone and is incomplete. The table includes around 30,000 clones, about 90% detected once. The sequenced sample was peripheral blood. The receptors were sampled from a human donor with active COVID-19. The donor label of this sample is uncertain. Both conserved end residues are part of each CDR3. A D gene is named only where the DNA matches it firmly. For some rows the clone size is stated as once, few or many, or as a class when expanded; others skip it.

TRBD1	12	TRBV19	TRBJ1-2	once	CASIGTGYGYTF	TGTGCCAGTATTGGGACAGGCTATGGCTACACCTTC
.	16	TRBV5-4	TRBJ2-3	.	CASRRGGSPSTDTQYF	TGTGCCAGCAGGCGCGGGGGCTCCCCCTCCACAGATACGCAGTATTTT
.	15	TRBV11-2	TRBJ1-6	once	CASSYNSARNSPLHF	TGTGCCAGCAGCTATAACTCCGCTCGGAATTCACCCCTCCACTTT
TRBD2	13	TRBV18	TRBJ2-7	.	CASSGTSFYEQYF	TGTGCCAGCTCAGGGACTAGTTTCTACGAGCAGTACTTC
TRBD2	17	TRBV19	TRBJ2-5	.	CASSARLAGARKETQYF	TGTGCCAGTAGTGCCAGACTAGCGGGGGCCAGAAAAGAGACCCAGTACTTC
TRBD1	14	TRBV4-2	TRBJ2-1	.	CASSQAGGRGEQFF	TGTGCCAGCAGCCAGGCAGGGGGCCGGGGTGAGCAGTTCTTC
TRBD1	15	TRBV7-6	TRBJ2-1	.	CASSSRQGSLSEQFF	TGTGCCAGCAGCTCCCGACAGGGATCTCTTAGTGAGCAGTTCTTC
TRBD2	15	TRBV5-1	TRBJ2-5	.	CASSYKRGGRETQYF	TGCGCCAGCAGCTATAAGCGGGGGGGCCGGGAGACCCAGTACTTC
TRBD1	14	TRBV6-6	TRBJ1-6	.	CASSQDRGFSPLHF	TGTGCCAGCAGTCAGGACAGGGGGTTTTCACCCCTCCACTTT
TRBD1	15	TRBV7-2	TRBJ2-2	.	CASSLGQALTGELFF	TGTGCCAGCAGTCTCGGACAGGCCCTAACCGGGGAGCTGTTTTTT
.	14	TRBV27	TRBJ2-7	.	CASSLSGSPYEQYF	TGTGCCAGCAGTTTATCAGGGAGTCCCTACGAGCAGTACTTC
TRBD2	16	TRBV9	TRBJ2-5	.	CASSVSGGASRETQYF	TGTGCCAGCAGCGTAAGCGGGGGGGCCAGTAGAGAGACCCAGTACTTC
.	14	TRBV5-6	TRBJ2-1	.	CASTRGIKNNEQFF	TGTGCCAGCACGCGAGGGATTAAAAACAATGAGCAGTTCTTC
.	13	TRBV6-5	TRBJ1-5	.	CASRAGSRQPQHF	TGTGCCAGCAGAGCAGGGTCTCGCCAGCCCCAGCATTTT
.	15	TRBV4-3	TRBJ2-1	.	CASSRGVSSYNEQFF	TGCGCCAGCAGCCGCGGGGTAAGCTCCTACAATGAGCAGTTCTTC
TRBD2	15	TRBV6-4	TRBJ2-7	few	CASSEVSGGAYEQYF	TGTGCCAGCAGTGAGGTTAGCGGGGGGGCCTACGAGCAGTACTTC
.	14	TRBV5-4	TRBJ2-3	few	CASSFIGHTDTQYF	TGTGCCAGCAGCTTCATCGGACACACAGATACGCAGTATTTT
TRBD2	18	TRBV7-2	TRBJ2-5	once	CASSTTSSGGTSQETQYF	TGTGCCAGCAGCACAACTTCTAGCGGGGGGACCTCTCAAGAGACCCAGTACTTC
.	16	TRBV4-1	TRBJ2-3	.	CASSQQDSSIPDTQYF	TGCGCCAGCAGCCAACAGGACAGTTCTATCCCAGATACGCAGTATTTT
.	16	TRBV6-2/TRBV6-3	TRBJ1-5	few	CASSKHGTGGNQPQHF	TGTGCCAGCAGTAAACATGGGACGGGGGGCAATCAGCCCCAGCATTTT
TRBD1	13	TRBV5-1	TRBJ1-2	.	CASSADRVGGYTF	TGCGCCAGCAGCGCAGACAGGGTGGGTGGCTACACCTTC
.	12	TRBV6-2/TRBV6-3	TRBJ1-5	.	CASSYLNQPQHF	TGTGCCAGCAGTTACCTCAATCAGCCCCAGCATTTT
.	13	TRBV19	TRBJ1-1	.	CASNGRVGTEAFF	TGTGCCAGTAACGGCAGGGTAGGAACTGAAGCTTTCTTT
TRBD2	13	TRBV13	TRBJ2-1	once	CARGAGGLNEQFF	TGTGCCCGCGGGGCGGGGGGGCTCAATGAGCAGTTCTTC
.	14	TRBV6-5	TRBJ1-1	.	CASRKNRDNTEAFF	TGTGCCAGCAGAAAGAACAGGGATAACACTGAAGCTTTCTTT
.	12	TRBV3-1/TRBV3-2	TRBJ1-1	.	CASTSGNTEAFF	TGTGCCAGCACCAGCGGGAACACTGAAGCTTTCTTT
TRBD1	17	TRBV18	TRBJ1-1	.	CASSPLRPGGYLGEAFF	TGTGCCAGCTCACCACTTAGGCCAGGGGGTTATCTTGGTGAAGCTTTCTTT
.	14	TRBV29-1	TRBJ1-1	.	CSVDGGGMNTEAFF	TGCAGCGTCGATGGTGGGGGGATGAACACTGAAGCTTTCTTT
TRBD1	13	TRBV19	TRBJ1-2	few	CASSRGQAYGYTF	TGTGCCAGTAGTAGGGGACAGGCTTATGGCTACACCTTC
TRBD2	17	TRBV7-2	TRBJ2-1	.	CASSSWGGGASYNEQFF	TGTGCCAGCAGCTCATGGGGCGGGGGGGCGAGTTACAATGAGCAGTTCTTC
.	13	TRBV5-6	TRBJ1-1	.	CASSLNRPSEAFF	TGTGCCAGCAGCTTGAACAGACCGAGTGAAGCTTTCTTT
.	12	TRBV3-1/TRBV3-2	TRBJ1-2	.	CASSQMSGGYTF	TGTGCCAGCAGCCAAATGTCGGGTGGCTACACCTTC
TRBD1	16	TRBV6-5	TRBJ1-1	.	CASSYEGTGGYTEAFF	TGTGCCAGCAGTTACGAAGGGACAGGAGGATACACTGAAGCTTTCTTT
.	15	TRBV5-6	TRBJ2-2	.	CASSLAQIYAGELFF	TGTGCCAGCAGCTTGGCCCAAATCTACGCCGGGGAGCTGTTTTTT
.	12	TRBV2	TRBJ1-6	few	CASSEADRARFF	TGTGCCAGCAGTGAAGCGGACAGAGCCCGATTTTTT
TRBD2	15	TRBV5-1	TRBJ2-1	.	CASSHQRGGFNEQFF	TGCGCCAGCAGCCATCAGCGGGGGGGCTTTAATGAGCAGTTCTTC
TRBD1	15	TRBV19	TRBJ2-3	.	CASSLTGYSEDTQYF	TGTGCCAGTAGCCTGACAGGGTATTCGGAAGATACGCAGTATTTT
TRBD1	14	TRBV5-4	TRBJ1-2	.	CASSPGDRYRGYTF	TGTGCCAGCAGCCCAGGGGACAGGTATCGTGGCTACACCTTC
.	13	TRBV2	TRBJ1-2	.	CASRVQVSYGYTF	TGTGCCAGCAGGGTACAGGTGTCTTATGGCTACACCTTC
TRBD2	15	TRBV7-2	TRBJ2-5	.	CASSLGGGAVETQYF	TGTGCCAGCAGCTTAGGCGGGGGGGCCGTTGAGACCCAGTACTTC